This TCR beta chain was sequenced during a study of cytomegalovirus exposure and HLA in healthy donors. Background on the study: Inside one of the first data releases sat around 86 million unique TCRs taken from HLA-typed donors.

Regarding the study as a whole: A later analysis by the authors found several of the most significant clusters apparently linked to common viral pathogens. It was approximately 160 TCR beta chains that were listed as cytomegalovirus-associated. Equally common other TCR beta chains were less clonally expanded than HLA-associated ones, a later analysis found.

Use of 60 Vbeta and 13 Jbeta primers characterized the PCR. Clones were sequenced by immunoSEQ multiplex PCR, and TCRdb holds only the in-frame ones, with some missing. The sample table sets out fewer than 150,000 clones. As regards this clone: Antigen unknown.

This CDR3 is built from 16 residues. Germline CDR1 reads LNHNV; CDR2 reads YYDKDF (reference sequence). The V and J ends lost 2 bases and 2 bases, in that order; junction bases with no gene match: 7. V and J are TRBV15 and TRBJ2-3, with 7 bases matching TRBD2. The sequence came from a woman between 55 and 75 years old in good health and CMV-seronegative. Sequencing was performed on PBMCs. CDR3 protein: CATSRLGAGFTDTQYF. CDR3 nucleotides: TGTGCCACCAGCAGATTGGGAGCGGGGTTCACAGATACGCAGTATTTT.